The 27 T cell receptor beta chains reported below all come from one sample, sequenced in a study of cytomegalovirus exposure and HLA in healthy donors. The PCR employed 60 Vbeta primers together with 13 Jbeta primers. The data were produced by immunoSEQ multiplex PCR, yet TCRdb's version contains in-frame clones alone and is incomplete. The data contain about 100,000 clones, 65% to 85% of them singletons. The sample comprised PBMCs. The receptors were gathered from an older woman in good health and CMV-seropositive.

V gene TRBV18 combines with J gene TRBJ2-2; D is unclear. The CDR3 extends over 14 amino acids. Germline values: CDR1 KGHSH, CDR2 LQKENI. Trimming stripped 2 bases from V and 2 bases from J, with 6 bases between. The CDR3 DNA reads TGTGCCAGCTCACCAGACTTAAACACCGGGGAGCTGTTTTTT. Protein product: CASSPDLNTGELFF.

This chain links TRBV28 with TRBJ1-4; 10 bases align to TRBD1. CDR1 is MDHEN, CDR2 SYDVKM, per germline. Trimming took 6 bases from V and 2 from J; bases not matched to a gene: 15. There are 19 residues in the CDR3. CDR3 residues: CASRPIRGTGDLTNEKLFF. The CDR3 DNA reads as TGTGCCAGCAGACCTATTAGGGGGACAGGGGATCTCACTAATGAAAAACTGTTTTTT.

This chain links TRBV30 with TRBJ1-4; the D gene is possibly TRBD1 (6 bases). Trimming removed 2 bases at V and 6 bases at J, with 13 bases between. The CDR3 length is 14 residues. Germline V gene data show CDR1 as GTSNPN and CDR2 as SVGIG (reference sequence). DNA of the CDR3: TGTGCCTGGAGTAGAGGCAGGGGCGATGAAAAACTGTTTTTT. As protein: CAWSRGRGDEKLFF.

Comments on this clone: The junction and the germline gene differ at one end; a read error may be behind it. CDR3 loop: CASSLKLAGDEQFF. The CDR3 bases are TGTGCTAGCAGCTTAAAGCTAGCGGGAGACGAGCAGTTCTTC. This chain links TRBV7-7 with TRBJ2-1; 10 bases agree with TRBD2. CDR1 SSHAT and CDR2 FNYEAQ come from the germline V gene (reference sequence). CDR3 length: 14 residues.

This rearrangement joins TRBV18 to TRBJ2-5; possible D gene TRBD1, 5 bases. The J call is in doubt because the DNA end fits TRBJ2-7 better. Per the germline V gene, CDR1 is KGHSH and CDR2 is LQKENI. The length of the CDR3 is 12 residues. CDR3 in amino acids: CASSPDNYEQYF. The CDR3 nucleotides are TGTGCCAGCTCCCCGGACAACTACGAGCAGTACTTC.

The chain uses TRBV6-1 and TRBJ1-2; 10 bases map to TRBD1. CDR1 and CDR2 from the germline V gene are MNHNS and SASEGT. CDR3 length: 14 amino acids. V shed 0 bases and J 7 bases; nucleotides not matched to a gene: 2. This CDR3 is CASSEAWTGGGYTF. CDR3 coding DNA: TGTGCCAGCAGTGAAGCATGGACAGGGGGTGGCTACACCTTC.

The gene calls are TRBV4-2 and TRBJ1-5; 10 nucleotides agree with TRBD1. Per germline, CDR1 LGHNA and CDR2 YNFKEQ. J was trimmed by 6 bases and V by 3 bases; bases with no gene match: 8. This CDR3 has 16 amino acids. In DNA form, the CDR3 reads TGTGCCAGCAGCCAGTCACCGGGACAGGGGATTCAGCCCCAGCATTTT. Translated: CASSQSPGQGIQPQHF.

V is TRBV5-6 and J is TRBJ2-2, with TRBD2 identical over 14 bases. CDR3 length: 17 residues. Germline assignment: CDR1 SGHDT and CDR2 YYEEEE. J gave up 1 base and V 4 bases, and 3 bases lay outside the gene matches. The CDR3 region has the DNA TGTGCCAGCAGCGGGGGACTAGCGGGGGTGAACACCGGGGAGCTGTTTTTT. It codes for CASSGGLAGVNTGELFF.

The V gene is TRBV19, the J gene TRBJ1-2, with no clear D. Germline V gene sequence: CDR1 LNHDA, CDR2 SQIVND (reference sequence). Deletions cut 5 bases from V and 6 bases from J, with 13 bases between. The CDR3 runs 13 residues. Here the CDR3 DNA reads TGTGCCAGTAGTTCAACCGGCCTAGATGGCTACACCTTC. The encoded protein is CASSSTGLDGYTF.

This chain uses TRBV7-8 with TRBJ2-5, with 9 bases matching TRBD2. The J call is in doubt because the DNA end fits TRBJ2-7 better. Germline V gives CDR1 SGHVS, CDR2 FQNEAQ. CDR3 length: 16 residues. The CDR3 DNA is TGTGCCAGCAGCTTAGTTTCCGGTAGCGGGAGCTACGAGCAGTACTTC. Residues: CASSLVSGSGSYEQYF.

The rearrangement uses TRBV15 and TRBJ2-2, with D perhaps matching TRBD2 (5 bases). Germline V CDR1 and CDR2: LNHNV, YYDKDF (reference sequence). The CDR3 contains 14 residues. V was trimmed by 9 bases and J by 4 bases, leaving 15 bases between them. In DNA form, the CDR3 reads TGTGCCACTAGAGAGGGTCGGGCCACCGGGGAGCTGTTTTTT. Residues: CATREGRATGELFF. Together with reference TRBV15 and TRBJ2-2, the CDR3 gives the full variable domain: DAMVIQNPRYQVTQFGKPVTLSCSQTLNHNVMYWYQQKSSQAPKLLFHYYDKDFNNEADTPDNFQSRRPNTSFCFLDIRSPGLGDTAMYLCATREGRATGELFFGEGSRLTVL.

The chain combines TRBV9 with TRBJ2-7; D perhaps matches TRBD1 (5 bases). V was cut by 0 bases and J by 1 base, with 11 bases left in between. The germline gives CDR1 SGDLS, CDR2 YYNGEE. This CDR3 has 15 residues. CDR3 in amino acids: CASSVGPGQSYEQYF. The CDR3 DNA reads TGTGCCAGCAGCGTAGGCCCAGGGCAATCCTACGAGCAGTACTTC.

A remark on this clone: Relative to the germline gene, one junction end is altered; a read error may explain this. V and J are TRBV11-1 and TRBJ1-1; D gene uncertain. CDR1 SGHAT and CDR2 FQDESV come from the germline V gene (reference sequence). The CDR3 loop spans 12 amino acids. CDR3 region: CATSPMNTEAFF. For the CDR3, the DNA is TGTGCCACCAGCCCAATGAACACTGAAGCTTTCTTT.

The genes are TRBV6-5 and TRBJ2-7; TRBD1 aligns across 8 bases. There are 15 residues in the CDR3. Trimming took 5 bases from V and 0 from J; bases not matched to a gene: 6. Germline V gene data show CDR1 as MNHEY and CDR2 as SVGAGI. The CDR3 nucleotides read TGTGCCAGCAGTAAAGACAGGGGAATCTCCTACGAGCAGTACTTC. Translating gives CASSKDRGISYEQYF.

The chain couples TRBV5-6 to TRBJ2-7, with TRBD2 matching over 7 bases. The germline CDR1 and CDR2 sequences are SGHDT and YYEEEE. Germline trimming cut 7 bases from V and 3 bases from J; bases unmatched to any gene: 13. This CDR3 contains 15 residues. CDR3 DNA: TGTGCCAGCCAAGCGGGGACGGGCAGCTTCTACGAGCAGTACTTC. As protein: CASQAGTGSFYEQYF.

This clone was recorded at least ten times. This same CDR3 is encoded by further DNA sequences in the sample. The J gene is TRBJ1-1, the V gene TRBV6-5; the D is unclear. Trimming left V 5 bases short and J 5 bases short, with 12 bases between. The CDR3 length is 13 residues. Germline CDR1 MNHEY, CDR2 SVGAGI. CDR3 residues: CASSPGGGTEAFF. The DNA of the CDR3 is TGTGCCAGCAGTCCCGGAGGAGGGACTGAAGCTTTCTTT.

The rearrangement uses TRBV2 and TRBJ2-2, with TRBD1 matching 9 bases. This CDR3 has 14 amino acids. The germline gives CDR1 SNHLY, CDR2 FYNNEI. V was pared by 5 bases and J by 7 bases, with 5 bases of the junction left unmatched. The CDR3 spells CASSRDRANGELFF. The DNA for the CDR3 is TGTGCCAGCAGTCGGGACAGGGCTAACGGGGAGCTGTTTTTT.

The genes are TRBV30 and TRBJ2-5; 8 nucleotides align to TRBD2. The J call could be wrong; TRBJ2-7 is a better fit for the DNA end. The germline V gene has CDR1 GTSNPN and CDR2 SVGIG (reference sequence). The CDR3 totals 14 residues. The CDR3 sequence: CAWRESGRPYEQYF. DNA of the CDR3: TGTGCCTGGAGGGAAAGCGGGAGACCTTACGAGCAGTACTTC.

The V and J genes are TRBV5-6 and TRBJ2-5; 12 bases match TRBD2. CDR1 SGHDT and CDR2 YYEEEE come from the germline V gene. CDR3 length: 15 residues. The V segment lost 4 bases and the J segment 4 bases; nucleotides outside the gene matches: 5. CDR3 DNA: TGTGCCAGCAGCAACCTAGCGGGAGGGGGAGAGACCCAGTACTTC. As protein: CASSNLAGGGETQYF.

V and J are TRBV14 and TRBJ1-1, with a weak D call TRBD1 (5 bases). V shed 4 bases and J shed 1 base, with 13 bases lying between them. This CDR3 spans 15 amino acids. Germline-derived CDR1 and CDR2 are SGHDN and FVKESK. In DNA, the CDR3 is TGTGCCAGCAGCCCAGGGCCAGGTAGGAACACTGAAGCTTTCTTT. Residues: CASSPGPGRNTEAFF.

A few counts support this clone. V is TRBV7-9 and J is TRBJ2-6; weak D call: TRBD1 (5 bases). V lost 1 base, J lost 0 bases, and 16 bases lay in between. Looked up from germline, CDR1 is SEHNR and CDR2 is FQNEAQ (reference sequence). The CDR3 is made up of 19 amino acids. CDR3 amino acids: CASSLGNRLTGSGANVLTF. CDR3 bases: TGTGCCAGCAGCTTAGGCAACCGCCTTACAGGCTCTGGGGCCAACGTCCTGACTTTC.

The rearrangement joins TRBV7-2 to TRBJ1-4; D is possibly TRBD1 (5 bases). Germline V CDR1 and CDR2: SGHTA, FQGNSA. Trimming took off 2 bases at V and 13 bases at J, with 23 bases between the two ends. The CDR3 has 16 residues. This chain's CDR3 is CASSLSLQESRNGLFF. The CDR3 nucleotides are TGTGCCAGCAGCTTAAGTCTACAGGAGTCACGAAATGGACTGTTTTTT.

This chain joins TRBV21-1 and TRBJ2-3; the table calls TRBD2, which could not be checked here. TRBV21-1 is given as a pseudogene. CDR3 length: 15 residues. The CDR3 here is CASSRVRGRVDTQYF. The CDR3 bases are TGTGCCAGCAGCAGAGTACGGGGGAGGGTGGATACGCAGTATTTT.

V and J are TRBV2 and TRBJ2-7; TRBD1 aligns across 10 bases. The CDR3 extends over 15 amino acids. Trimming removed 2 bases from V and 2 bases from J; junction bases left unmatched: 3. Germline values: CDR1 SNHLY, CDR2 FYNNEI. CDR3 in amino acids: CASSELGTGAYEQYF. The CDR3 nucleotides read TGTGCCAGCAGTGAATTAGGGACAGGGGCCTACGAGCAGTACTTC.

The J gene is TRBJ2-1, the V gene TRBV2; D uncertain. V was pared by 8 bases and J by 8 bases, with 16 bases between. The CDR3 is made up of 13 amino acids. The germline CDR1 and CDR2 sequences are SNHLY and FYNNEI. In DNA form, the CDR3 reads TGTGCCAGCTACGGTCTGTTGCTCGATGAGCAGTTCTTC. Protein product: CASYGLLLDEQFF.

The rearrangement links TRBV7-9 to TRBJ1-4, with 7 nucleotides matching TRBD1. J gave up 5 bases and V 4 bases, and 4 bases lay outside the gene matches. Germline CDR1 is SEHNR and CDR2 is FQNEAQ (reference sequence). The CDR3 is 14 residues long. CDR3 protein: CASSYRGQNEKLFF. CDR3 coding DNA: TGTGCCAGCAGCTACAGGGGCCAAAATGAAAAACTGTTTTTT.

The chain joins TRBV4-1 to TRBJ2-7, with TRBD2 matching 7 bases. With V trimmed by 1 base and J by 4 bases, 7 bases remained unmatched. The CDR3 extends over 15 amino acids. The V gene's germline CDR1 is MGHRA and CDR2 YSYEKL. For the CDR3, the DNA is TGCGCCAGCAGCCAAGGGGGGGGAGGATGGTACGAGCAGTACTTC. It is translated as CASSQGGGGWYEQYF.